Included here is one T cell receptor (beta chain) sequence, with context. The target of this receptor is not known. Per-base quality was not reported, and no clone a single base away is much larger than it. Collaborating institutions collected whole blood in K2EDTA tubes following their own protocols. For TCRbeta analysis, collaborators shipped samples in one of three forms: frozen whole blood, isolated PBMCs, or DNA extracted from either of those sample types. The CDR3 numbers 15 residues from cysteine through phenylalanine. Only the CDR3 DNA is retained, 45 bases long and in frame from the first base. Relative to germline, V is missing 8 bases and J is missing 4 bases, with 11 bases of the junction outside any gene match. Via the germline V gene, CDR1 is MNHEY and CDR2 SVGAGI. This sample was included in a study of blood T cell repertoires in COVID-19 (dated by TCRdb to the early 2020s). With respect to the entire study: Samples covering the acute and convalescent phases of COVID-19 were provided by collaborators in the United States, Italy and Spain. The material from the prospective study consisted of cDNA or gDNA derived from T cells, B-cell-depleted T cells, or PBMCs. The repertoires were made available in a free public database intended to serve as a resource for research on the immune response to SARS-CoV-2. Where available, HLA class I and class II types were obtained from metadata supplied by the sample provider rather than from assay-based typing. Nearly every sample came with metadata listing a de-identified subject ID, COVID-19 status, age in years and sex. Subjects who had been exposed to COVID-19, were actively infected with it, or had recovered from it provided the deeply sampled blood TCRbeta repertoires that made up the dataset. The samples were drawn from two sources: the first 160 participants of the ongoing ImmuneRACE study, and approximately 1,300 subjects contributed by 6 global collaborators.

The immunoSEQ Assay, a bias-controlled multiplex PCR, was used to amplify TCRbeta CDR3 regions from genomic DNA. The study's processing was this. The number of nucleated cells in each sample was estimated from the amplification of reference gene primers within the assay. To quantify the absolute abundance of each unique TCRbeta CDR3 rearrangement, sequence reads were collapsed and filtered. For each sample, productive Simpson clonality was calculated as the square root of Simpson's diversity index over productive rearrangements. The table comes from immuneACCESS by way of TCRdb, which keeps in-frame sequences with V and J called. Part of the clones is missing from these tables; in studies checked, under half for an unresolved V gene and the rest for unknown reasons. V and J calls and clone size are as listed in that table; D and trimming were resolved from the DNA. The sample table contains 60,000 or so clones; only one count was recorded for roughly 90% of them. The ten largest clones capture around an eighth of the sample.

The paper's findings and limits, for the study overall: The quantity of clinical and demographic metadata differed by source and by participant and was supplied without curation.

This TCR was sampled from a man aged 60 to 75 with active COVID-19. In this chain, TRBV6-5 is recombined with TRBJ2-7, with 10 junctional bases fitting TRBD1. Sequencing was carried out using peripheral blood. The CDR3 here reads CASAPLRTGGYEQYF. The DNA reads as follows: TGTGCCAGCGCCCCGCTCCGGACAGGGGGTTACGAGCAGTACTTC.